Included here is one T cell receptor beta chain sequence, with context. Its antigen is undetermined. This sample is part of a study of T-cell reconstitution after alpha-beta-depleted transplantation in children. V shed 5 bases and J shed 2 bases, with 7 bases lying between them. The CDR3 runs to 13 residues. The V gene's germline CDR1 is KGHDR and CDR2 SFDVKD. Notes on the study in general: It was surviving recipient T cells and thymic progenitors that gave some patients high TCRbeta diversity at day 60. Alpha-beta T cells about two months after transplant reportedly derived from several hundred expanded graft clones. The main origin of T-cell counts and diversity one year after transplant was newly produced T cells.

Library preparation (for TCRbeta) was performed with unique molecular identifiers. One entry per CDR3 protein, called by TCRdb with MiXCR from the PCR reads. The table shows 700,000 to 950,000 distinct CDR3 sequences, with 16% occurring only once. Sequencing was performed on PBMCs, mostly from graft donor cells, taken 360 days after TCRalphabeta/CD19-depleted stem cell transplant. This chain joins TRBV24-1 and TRBJ2-3; the D is unclear. This clonotype originated in a male patient aged 5 to 17 who had a stem cell transplant for acute lymphoblastic leukemia, so the T cells may come from the graft donor. CDR3 protein: CATSGGITDTQYF. The CDR3 DNA follows: TGTGCCACCAGTGGCGGAATCACAGATACGCAGTATTTT.